Listed below are T cell receptor beta chains from one sample, sequenced in a study of patients and donors after allogeneic stem cell transplantation. MiXCR was run by TCRdb on the RT-PCR reads, yielding one entry per CDR3 protein. Here the sample spans hundreds of thousands of distinct CDR3 sequences, roughly 17% being singletons. Sequenced input: blood, either unsorted or a sorted T cell fraction (not recorded which). The receptors were gathered from a human donor who was either an allogeneic HSCT recipient or a stem cell or donor lymphocyte infusion donor (not recorded which). It is not recorded whose cells these are; they may come from a transplant donor. Both conserved end residues are part of each CDR3. Each record gives: J gene, clone size, D gene, V gene, CDR3 DNA, CDR3 protein. D genes are given only for firm matches. Clone size is stated in some rows and not others, as once, few, many or a class when expanded.

TRBJ2-1,many,.,TRBV2,TGTGCCAGCAATGCGGGTCCATACAATGAGCAGTTCTTC,CASNAGPYNEQFF
TRBJ2-1,.,TRBD1,TRBV12-3/TRBV12-4,TGTGCCAGCAGGTCGACAGGGGGTGACCATGAGCAGTTCTTC,CASRSTGGDHEQFF
TRBJ2-3,.,TRBD1,TRBV20-1,TGCAGTGCTAGACCCCCGACAGGGTCTAGCACAGATACGCAGTATTTT,CSARPPTGSSTDTQYF
TRBJ2-1,.,.,TRBV4-1,TGCGCCAGCAGCCTTTATAGGGCGTCGACACCGGATGAGCAGTTCTTC,CASSLYRASTPDEQFF
TRBJ2-3,.,.,TRBV9,TGTGCCAGTCAGGGGTCAGATACGCAGTATTTT,CASQGSDTQYF
TRBJ1-5,.,.,TRBV2,TGTGCCAGCAGTGAAATAGGACAGCAAGGTGGCAATCAGCCCCAGCATTTT,CASSEIGQQGGNQPQHF
TRBJ2-2,.,.,TRBV7-2,TGTGCCAGCAGCTGGGCTACTAGTTCCGGGGAGCTGTTTTTT,CASSWATSSGELFF
TRBJ1-5,many,.,TRBV6-1,TGTGCCAGCAGTCTCCGGGACGTCAATAGCAATCAGCCCCAGCATTTT,CASSLRDVNSNQPQHF
TRBJ2-2,.,.,TRBV10-3,TGTGCCATCAGTTCGGTTGGCGGGGAGCTGTTTTTT,CAISSVGGELFF
TRBJ2-2,.,.,TRBV27,TGTGCCAGCAGGGCCCTTATGGACACCGGGGAGCTGTTTTTT,CASRALMDTGELFF
TRBJ1-2,.,.,TRBV5-1,TGCGCCAGCAAGGACGGCTATGGCTACACCTTC,CASKDGYGYTF
TRBJ2-4,few,.,TRBV12-3/TRBV12-4,TGTGCCAGCAGTTCGAGACGGTCACTAGCCAAAAACATTCAGTACTTC,CASSSRRSLAKNIQYF
TRBJ1-3,few,TRBD1,TRBV9,TGTGCCAGCAGCCTGACAGGGCCAGGAAACACCATATATTTT,CASSLTGPGNTIYF
TRBJ2-1,few,.,TRBV20-1,TGCAGTGCTACCCCCGGGCCCGGGCAGCGCAATGAGCAGTTCTTC,CSATPGPGQRNEQFF
TRBJ2-7,.,TRBD1,TRBV5-4,TGTGCCAGCAGCACCCCGGACAGGTTTCCCTACGAGCAGTACTTC,CASSTPDRFPYEQYF
TRBJ2-5,.,.,TRBV2,TGTGCCAGCACCCCGCGGCAGGCCCAGTACTTC,CASTPRQAQYF
TRBJ2-2,few,TRBD2,TRBV20-1,TGCAGTGCTTCGACTAGCGGGGACACCGGGGAGCTGTTTTTT,CSASTSGDTGELFF
TRBJ2-3,many,.,TRBV4-1,TGCGCCAGCAGCCAAGATCTTAAGAACAGGTGGGGAGATACGCAGTATTTT,CASSQDLKNRWGDTQYF
TRBJ2-5,.,.,TRBV7-3,TGTGCCAGCAGCTTAATCCCGGGCAGTTTTGAGACCCAGTACTTC,CASSLIPGSFETQYF
TRBJ2-5,few,.,TRBV7-3,TGTGCCAGCAGCCCTATGTCCGTGGAGACCCAGTACTTC,CASSPMSVETQYF
TRBJ2-3,.,.,TRBV30,TGTGCCTGGGGAGATACGCAGTATTTT,CAWGDTQYF
TRBJ1-1,many,.,TRBV29-1,TGCAGCGTTGTTCCCAGTGGGGGGAACTATAACACTGAAGCTTTCTTT,CSVVPSGGNYNTEAFF
TRBJ2-3,.,.,TRBV10-3,TGTGCCATCAGTCACGACACAGATACGCAGTATTTT,CAISHDTDTQYF
TRBJ2-7,.,TRBD2,TRBV5-1,TGCGCCAGCAGCTTGCAGGGGACTAGCATTTACGAGCAGTACTTC,CASSLQGTSIYEQYF
TRBJ2-7,.,TRBD2,TRBV7-8,TGTGCCAGCAGCTCCCTAGCGGTTACCTACGAGCAGTACTTC,CASSSLAVTYEQYF
TRBJ2-5,.,.,TRBV6-1,TGTGCCAGCAACAGACTCTATCAAGAGACCCAGTACTTC,CASNRLYQETQYF
TRBJ2-1,few,TRBD1,TRBV19,TGTGCCAGTAGTGCCGGGACAGGGAAGCCCTACAATGAGCAGTTCTTC,CASSAGTGKPYNEQFF
TRBJ1-1,few,TRBD1,TRBV29-1,TGCAGCGTTGGGCTACAGGGGGCGGGCACTGAAGCTTTCTTT,CSVGLQGAGTEAFF
TRBJ1-1,few,TRBD1,TRBV4-1,TGCGCCAGCAGCCAAGTTGCCGCAGGGGGAGTCTTCGAAGCTTTCTTT,CASSQVAAGGVFEAFF
TRBJ2-5,few,TRBD2,TRBV20-1,TGCAGTGCTGGTCAGACTAGCGGGAGGGGAGAGACCCAGTACTTC,CSAGQTSGRGETQYF
TRBJ2-7,few,.,TRBV15,TGTGCCACCAGCAGAGATATCGACAGATACGAGCAGTACTTC,CATSRDIDRYEQYF
TRBJ2-5,few,TRBD2,TRBV24-1,TGTGCCACCTCAACTAGCGGGAGACAAGAGACCCAGTACTTC,CATSTSGRQETQYF
TRBJ1-4,.,TRBD1,TRBV7-9,TGTGCCAGCAGCCCCGAAGGGACAGGGGCTAATGAAAAACTGTTTTTT,CASSPEGTGANEKLFF
TRBJ2-3,few,.,TRBV7-9,TGTGCCAGCAGCCGGAGCGGAAGCACAGATACGCAGTATTTT,CASSRSGSTDTQYF
TRBJ2-7,.,.,TRBV18,TGTGCCAGCTCACCAGTTACTTGGGTCTCCTACGAGCAGTACTTC,CASSPVTWVSYEQYF
TRBJ1-5,.,.,TRBV28,TGTGCCAGCATCAGAGGAGGGGCGTATAGCAATCAGCCCCAGCATTTT,CASIRGGAYSNQPQHF
TRBJ2-3,few,.,TRBV7-9,TGTGCCAGCAGACCAGGGGCGGCCCTCGGAGGAGATACGCAGTATTTT,CASRPGAALGGDTQYF
TRBJ2-1,many,.,TRBV15,TGTGCCACCAGCGTAACTAGGGAGTACAATGAGCAGTTCTTC,CATSVTREYNEQFF
TRBJ1-1,many,TRBD1,TRBV5-1,TGCGCCAGCGGGACAGGAGGGGACACTGAAGCTTTCTTT,CASGTGGDTEAFF
TRBJ1-1,few,TRBD1,TRBV6-1,TGTGCCAGCAGCGGACAGGGGATAGGTGAAGCTTTCTTT,CASSGQGIGEAFF
TRBJ2-7,.,TRBD1,TRBV6-6,TGTGCCAGCTCAGACAGGGGATACGACGAGCAGTACTTC,CASSDRGYDEQYF
TRBJ1-1,.,TRBD1,TRBV2,TGTGCCAGCAACAACAGGGGGCTGGAAGCTTTCTTT,CASNNRGLEAFF
TRBJ2-4,.,.,TRBV7-9,TGTGCCAGCAGCTTCTATTATCGCGGAATGAACATTCAGTACTTC,CASSFYYRGMNIQYF
TRBJ2-7,few,.,TRBV20-1,TGCAGTGCGACACATCCCAAGCGGAGCCCCTACGAGCAGTACTTC,CSATHPKRSPYEQYF
TRBJ2-7,few,TRBD2,TRBV4-1,TGCGCCAGCAGCCGCGGACCCGGGACTAGCGGGAGCTACGAGCAGTACTTC,CASSRGPGTSGSYEQYF
TRBJ1-6,.,TRBD1,TRBV29-1,TGCAGCGTTGGCGAGGGGGCAGGTAATTCACCCCTCCACTTT,CSVGEGAGNSPLHF
TRBJ2-2,.,.,TRBV24-1,TGTGCCACCAGTGATTCGGCCTGGGGGGCTGGGGAGCTGTTTTTT,CATSDSAWGAGELFF
TRBJ2-1,once,TRBD2,TRBV2,TGTGCCAGCAGTGAGACAGCGGGGGCATACAATGAGCAGTTCTTC,CASSETAGAYNEQFF
TRBJ2-5,.,.,TRBV19,TGTGCCAGTACGTCCCCCCGTGGGGAGACCCAGTACTTC,CASTSPRGETQYF
TRBJ1-6,.,TRBD1,TRBV10-3,TGTGCCATCAGTCCGGGACAGGGTGATAATTCACCCCTCCACTTT,CAISPGQGDNSPLHF
TRBJ1-5,.,.,TRBV12-3/TRBV12-4,TGTGCCAGCAGTTTATACAGGGACACTAATCAGCCCCAGCATTTT,CASSLYRDTNQPQHF
TRBJ2-1,few,TRBD2,TRBV28,TGTGCCAGCAGTTTATCCCCGGGTGCGGGAGTACCCTACAATGAGCAGTTCTTC,CASSLSPGAGVPYNEQFF
TRBJ2-1,.,.,TRBV19,TGTGCCAGTACTCCCTTTAGCGGCGGGGCCTCCTACAATGAGCAGTTCTTC,CASTPFSGGASYNEQFF
TRBJ2-1,.,TRBD2,TRBV12-3/TRBV12-4,TGTGCCAGCAGTCCGCTCCTAGCGGGGGTTAACAATGAGCAGTTCTTC,CASSPLLAGVNNEQFF
TRBJ2-1,.,.,TRBV6-2/TRBV6-3,TGTGCCAGCCGGCGGGGCCGTGAGGAGCAGTTCTTC,CASRRGREEQFF
TRBJ1-1,.,TRBD1,TRBV5-6,TGTGCCAGCAGCTTCTCATGGCAGGGGGGTTTGGTGGCTTTCTTT,CASSFSWQGGLVAFF
TRBJ2-5,few,.,TRBV15,TGTGCCACCAGCCCGGGCGGAACGGGGACCCAGTACTTC,CATSPGGTGTQYF
TRBJ2-1,few,.,TRBV11-2,TGTGCCAGCAGCTACACAGGGAAGGGAAATGAGCAGTTCTTC,CASSYTGKGNEQFF